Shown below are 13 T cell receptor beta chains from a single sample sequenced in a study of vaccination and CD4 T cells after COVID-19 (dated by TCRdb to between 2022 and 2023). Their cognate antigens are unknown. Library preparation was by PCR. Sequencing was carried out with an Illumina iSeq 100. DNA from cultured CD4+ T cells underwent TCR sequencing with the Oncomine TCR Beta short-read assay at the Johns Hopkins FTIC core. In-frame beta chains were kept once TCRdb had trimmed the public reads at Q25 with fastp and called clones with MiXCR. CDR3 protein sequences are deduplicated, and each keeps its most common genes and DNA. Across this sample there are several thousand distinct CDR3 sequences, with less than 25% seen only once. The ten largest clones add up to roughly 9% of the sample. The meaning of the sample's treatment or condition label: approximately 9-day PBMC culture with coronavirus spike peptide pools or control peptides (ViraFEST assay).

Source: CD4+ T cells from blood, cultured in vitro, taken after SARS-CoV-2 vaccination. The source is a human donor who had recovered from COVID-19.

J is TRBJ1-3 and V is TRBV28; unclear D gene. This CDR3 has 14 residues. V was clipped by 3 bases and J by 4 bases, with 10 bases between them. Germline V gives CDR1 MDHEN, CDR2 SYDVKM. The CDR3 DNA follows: TGTGCCAGCAGTTTTGCGGGATCGGGAAACACCATATATTTT. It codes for CASSFAGSGNTIYF.

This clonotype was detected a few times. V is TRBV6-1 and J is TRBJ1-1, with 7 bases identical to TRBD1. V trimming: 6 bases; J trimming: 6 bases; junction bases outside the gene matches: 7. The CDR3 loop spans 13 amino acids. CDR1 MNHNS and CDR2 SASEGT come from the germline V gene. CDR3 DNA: TGTGCCAGCAGCCTGACAGGGTCGCCTGAAGCTTTCTTT. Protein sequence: CASSLTGSPEAFF.

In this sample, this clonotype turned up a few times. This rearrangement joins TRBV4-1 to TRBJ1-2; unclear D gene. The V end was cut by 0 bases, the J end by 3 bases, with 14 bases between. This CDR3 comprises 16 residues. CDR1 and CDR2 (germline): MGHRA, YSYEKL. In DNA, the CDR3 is TGCGCCAGCAGCCAAGAAGGAGGGTGGAGGGACTATGGCTACACCTTC. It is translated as CASSQEGGWRDYGYTF.

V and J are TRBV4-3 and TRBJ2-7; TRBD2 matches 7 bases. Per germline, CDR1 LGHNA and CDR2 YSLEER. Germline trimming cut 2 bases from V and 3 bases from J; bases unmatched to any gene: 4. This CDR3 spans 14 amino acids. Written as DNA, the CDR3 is TGCGCCAGCAGCCAATTTGCGGGAGACTACGAGCAGTACTTC. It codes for CASSQFAGDYEQYF.

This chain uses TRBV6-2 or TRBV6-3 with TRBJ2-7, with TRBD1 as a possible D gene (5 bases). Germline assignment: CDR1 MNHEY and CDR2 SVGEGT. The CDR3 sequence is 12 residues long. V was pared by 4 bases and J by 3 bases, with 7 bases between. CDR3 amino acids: CASSSQVYEQYF. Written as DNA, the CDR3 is TGTGCCAGCAGTTCACAGGTCTACGAGCAGTACTTC.

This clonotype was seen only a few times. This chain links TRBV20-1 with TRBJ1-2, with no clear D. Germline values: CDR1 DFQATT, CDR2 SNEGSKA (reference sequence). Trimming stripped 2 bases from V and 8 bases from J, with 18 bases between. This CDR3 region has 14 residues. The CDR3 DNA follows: TGCAGTGCTAGAATAGGCGGCACCGGGGTAGGCTACACCTTC. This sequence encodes CSARIGGTGVGYTF.

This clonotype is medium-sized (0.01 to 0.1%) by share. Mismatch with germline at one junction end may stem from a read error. For the CDR3, the DNA is TGTGCCAGCAGCTCTAGAGAGGCTTTTACGGCGGACTTC. Its protein product is CASSSREAFTADF. The rearrangement joins TRBV7-2 to TRBJ1-2; D remains unclear. Germline lookup yields CDR1 SGHTA and CDR2 FQGNSA. The CDR3 runs 13 residues.

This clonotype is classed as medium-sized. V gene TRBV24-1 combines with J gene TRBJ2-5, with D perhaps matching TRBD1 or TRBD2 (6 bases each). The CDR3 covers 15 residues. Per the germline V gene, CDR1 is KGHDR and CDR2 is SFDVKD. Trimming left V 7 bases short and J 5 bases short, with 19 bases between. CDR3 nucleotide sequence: TGTGCCACCAGACGAGGGGGGTCCGACTGGGAGACCCAGTACTTC. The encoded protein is CATRRGGSDWETQYF.

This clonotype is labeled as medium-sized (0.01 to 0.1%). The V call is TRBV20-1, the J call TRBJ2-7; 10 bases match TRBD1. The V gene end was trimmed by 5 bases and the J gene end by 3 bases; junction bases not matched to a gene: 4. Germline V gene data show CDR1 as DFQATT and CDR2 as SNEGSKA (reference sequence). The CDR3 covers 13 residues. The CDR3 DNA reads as TGCAGTGCTCCCGGGACAGGGGTCTACGAGCAGTACTTC. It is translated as CSAPGTGVYEQYF.

The CDR3 loop is CASSPRKDGWGYTF. The CDR3 DNA sequence: TGTGCCAGCAGCCCAAGAAAGGACGGTTGGGGCTACACCTTC. The rearrangement links TRBV7-9 to TRBJ1-2, with D hard to call. The CDR3 runs to 14 residues. Between the trimmed V and J ends, which lost 5 bases and 8 bases, there was a span of 18 bases. The germline CDR1 and CDR2 sequences are SEHNR and FQNEAQ (reference sequence).

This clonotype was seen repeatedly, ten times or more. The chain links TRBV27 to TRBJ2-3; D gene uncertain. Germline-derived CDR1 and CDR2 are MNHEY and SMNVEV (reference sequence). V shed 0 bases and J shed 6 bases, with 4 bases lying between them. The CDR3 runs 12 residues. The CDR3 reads CASSLSRDTQYF. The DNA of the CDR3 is TGTGCCAGCAGTTTATCAAGGGATACGCAGTATTTT.

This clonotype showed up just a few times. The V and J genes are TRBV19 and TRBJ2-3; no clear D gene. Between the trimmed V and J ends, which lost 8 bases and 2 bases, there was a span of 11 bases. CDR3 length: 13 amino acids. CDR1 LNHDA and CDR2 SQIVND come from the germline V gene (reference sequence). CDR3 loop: CASYGPTTDTQYF. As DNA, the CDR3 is TGTGCCAGTTACGGGCCGACCACAGATACGCAGTATTTT.

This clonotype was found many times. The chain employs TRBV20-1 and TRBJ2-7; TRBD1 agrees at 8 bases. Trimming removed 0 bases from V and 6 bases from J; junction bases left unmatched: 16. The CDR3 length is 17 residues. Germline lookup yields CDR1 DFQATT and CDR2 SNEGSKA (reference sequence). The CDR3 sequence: CSARDRVSGTGRSEQYF. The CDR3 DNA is TGCAGTGCTAGAGATCGGGTATCCGGGACAGGTAGGTCCGAGCAGTACTTC.